The source of this TCR beta chain is a study of blood T cell repertoires in COVID-19. In the study overall: T cells, B-cell-depleted T cells, or PBMCs supplied cDNA or gDNA.

CDR1 and CDR2 from the germline V gene are SGHTA and FQGNSA. Trimming took 6 bases from V and 9 from J, leaving 12 bases between them. This CDR3 has 12 amino acids. Only in-frame clones appear in the TCRdb table, and some are missing; sequencing was by immunoSEQ multiplex PCR. In the table there are roughly 250,000 clones, around nine tenths of which are singletons. Sequenced: peripheral blood. V usage is TRBV7-2 and J usage is TRBJ1-5; D unclear. This receptor was obtained from a woman between 40 and 55 years old who had recovered from COVID-19. The CDR3 is CASRGLMGPQHF. CDR3 bases: TGTGCCAGCAGGGGCCTAATGGGGCCCCAGCATTTT.